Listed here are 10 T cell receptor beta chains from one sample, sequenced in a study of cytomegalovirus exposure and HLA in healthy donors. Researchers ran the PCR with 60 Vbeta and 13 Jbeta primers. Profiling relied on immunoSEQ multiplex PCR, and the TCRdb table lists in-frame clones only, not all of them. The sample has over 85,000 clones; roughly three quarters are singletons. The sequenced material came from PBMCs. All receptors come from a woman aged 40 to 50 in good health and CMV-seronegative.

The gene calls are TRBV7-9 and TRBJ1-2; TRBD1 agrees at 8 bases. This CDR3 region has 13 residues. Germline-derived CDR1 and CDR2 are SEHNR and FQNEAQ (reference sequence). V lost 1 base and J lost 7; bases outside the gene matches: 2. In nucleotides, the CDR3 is TGTGCCAGCAGCTTAGGGACAGGGCCTGGCTACACCTTC. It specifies CASSLGTGPGYTF.

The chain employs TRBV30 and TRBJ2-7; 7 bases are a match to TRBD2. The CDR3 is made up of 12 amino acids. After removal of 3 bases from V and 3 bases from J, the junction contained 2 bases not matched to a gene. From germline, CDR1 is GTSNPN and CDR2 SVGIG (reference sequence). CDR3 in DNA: TGTGCCTGGAGAAGGACTAGCTACGAGCAGTACTTC. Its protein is CAWRRTSYEQYF. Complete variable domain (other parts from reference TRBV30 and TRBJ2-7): SQTIHQWPATLVQPVGSPLSLECTVEGTSNPNLYWYRQAAGRGLQLLFYSVGIGQISSEVPQNLSASRPQDRQFILSSKKLLLSDSGFYLCAWRRTSYEQYFGPGTRLTVT.

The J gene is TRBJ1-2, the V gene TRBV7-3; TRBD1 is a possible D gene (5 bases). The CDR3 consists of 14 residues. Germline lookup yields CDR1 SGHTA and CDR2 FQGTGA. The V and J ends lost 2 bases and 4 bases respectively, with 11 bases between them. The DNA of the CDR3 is TGTGCCAGCAGCTTAGAGCCAGGGCCCTATGGCTACACCTTC. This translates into CASSLEPGPYGYTF.

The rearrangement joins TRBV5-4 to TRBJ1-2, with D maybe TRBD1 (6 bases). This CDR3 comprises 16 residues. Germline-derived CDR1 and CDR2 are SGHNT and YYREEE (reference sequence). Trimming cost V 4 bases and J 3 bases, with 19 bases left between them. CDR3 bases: TGTGCCAGCAGCCGCGTACAGGGCCAAATAGACTATGGCTACACCTTC. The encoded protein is CASSRVQGQIDYGYTF.

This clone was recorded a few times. CDR3 DNA: TGTGCCAGCCGGGATTCACCCGGGGAGCTGTTTTTT. Translated, it gives CASRDSPGELFF. This chain uses TRBV28 with TRBJ2-2, with D maybe TRBD2 (5 bases). Per the germline V gene, CDR1 is MDHEN and CDR2 is SYDVKM. This CDR3 is 12 amino acids long. V lost 8 bases to trimming and J lost 6 bases, with 10 bases between them.

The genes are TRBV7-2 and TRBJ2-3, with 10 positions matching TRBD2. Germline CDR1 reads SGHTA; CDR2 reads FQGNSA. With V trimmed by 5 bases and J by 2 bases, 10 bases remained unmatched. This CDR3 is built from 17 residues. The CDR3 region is CASSLRLAGGYTDTQYF. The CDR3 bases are TGTGCCAGCAGCCTTAGGTTAGCGGGGGGATACACAGATACGCAGTATTTT.

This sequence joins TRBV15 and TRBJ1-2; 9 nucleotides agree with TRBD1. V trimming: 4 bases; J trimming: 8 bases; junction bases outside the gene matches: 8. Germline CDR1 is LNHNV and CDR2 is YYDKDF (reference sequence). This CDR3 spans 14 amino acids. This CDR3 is CATSISGTGFGYTF. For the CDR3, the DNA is TGTGCCACCAGCATATCCGGGACAGGGTTCGGCTACACCTTC.

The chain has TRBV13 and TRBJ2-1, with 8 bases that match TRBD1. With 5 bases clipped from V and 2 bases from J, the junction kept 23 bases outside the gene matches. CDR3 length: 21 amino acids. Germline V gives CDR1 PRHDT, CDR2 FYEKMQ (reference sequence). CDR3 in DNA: TGTGCCAGCAGCCGTAGAGCGCCGGGACAGGTTTTATTACGCGCCTACAATGAGCAGTTCTTC. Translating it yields CASSRRAPGQVLLRAYNEQFF.

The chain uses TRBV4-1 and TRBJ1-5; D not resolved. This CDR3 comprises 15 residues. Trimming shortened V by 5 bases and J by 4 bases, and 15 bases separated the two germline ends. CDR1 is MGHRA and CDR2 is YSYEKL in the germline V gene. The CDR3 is CASSSLPGENQPQHF. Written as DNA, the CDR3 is TGCGCCAGCAGCTCGTTGCCCGGGGAAAATCAGCCCCAGCATTTT.

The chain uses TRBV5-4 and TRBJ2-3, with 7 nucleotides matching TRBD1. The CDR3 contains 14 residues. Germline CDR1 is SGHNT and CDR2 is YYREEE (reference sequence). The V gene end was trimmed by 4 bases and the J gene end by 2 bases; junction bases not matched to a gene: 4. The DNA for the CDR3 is TGTGCCAGCAGCATCGGGACAGCCACAGATACGCAGTATTTT. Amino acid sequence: CASSIGTATDTQYF.